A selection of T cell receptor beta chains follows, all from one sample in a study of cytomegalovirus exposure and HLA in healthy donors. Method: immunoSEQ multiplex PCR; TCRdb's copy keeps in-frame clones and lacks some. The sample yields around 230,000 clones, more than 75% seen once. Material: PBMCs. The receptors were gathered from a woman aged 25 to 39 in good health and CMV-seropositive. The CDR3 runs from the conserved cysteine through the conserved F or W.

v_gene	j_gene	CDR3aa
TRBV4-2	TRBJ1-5	CASSQGTGGALDQPQHF
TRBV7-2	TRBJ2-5	CASKRTGGVQETQYF
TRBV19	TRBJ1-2	CASSISFYGYTF
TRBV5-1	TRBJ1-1	CASSLAGQAEAFF
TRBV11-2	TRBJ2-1	CASSLNPWGGSYNEQFF
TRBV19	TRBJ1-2	CASSSRWYGYTF
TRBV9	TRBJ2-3	CASSVPAGGNTQYF
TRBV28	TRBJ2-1	CASSPPAGQGLQNEQFF
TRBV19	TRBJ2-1	CASIAVAGAERMFF
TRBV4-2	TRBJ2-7	CASSRTGGAYEQYF
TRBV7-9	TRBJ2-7	CASSLLLYEQYF
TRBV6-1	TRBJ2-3	CASRRDRSTDTQYF
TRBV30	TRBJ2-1	CAWVPGLAGVNEQFF
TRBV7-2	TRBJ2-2	CASSHRAGAGGELFF
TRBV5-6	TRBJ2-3	CASSLTDTQGADTQYF
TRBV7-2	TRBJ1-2	CASSLQGPRDGYTF
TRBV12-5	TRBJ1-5	CASGWDQGQPQHF
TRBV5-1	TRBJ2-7	CASSSRDSNTGEYF
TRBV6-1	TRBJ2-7	CASSDGRRDF
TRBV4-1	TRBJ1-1	CASSQPTRQGTGAFF
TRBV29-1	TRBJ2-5	CSVLTAQETQYF
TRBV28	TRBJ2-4	CASSLSGTGINIQYF
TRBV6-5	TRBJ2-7	CASSYDRLSYEQYF
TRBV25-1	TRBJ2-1	CASRQDYNEQFF
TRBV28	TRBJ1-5	CASSRPLTGMEPQHF
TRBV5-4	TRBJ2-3	CASSLPSGGYTQYF
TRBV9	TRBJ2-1	CASDPGLEPNEQFF
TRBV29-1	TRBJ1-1	CSVEEGGSPEAFF
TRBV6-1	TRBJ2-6	CASSEISDGLSGANVLTF
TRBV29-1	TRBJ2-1	CSASSGTSLFNEQFF
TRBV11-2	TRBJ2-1	CASSLVPSGRAREQFF
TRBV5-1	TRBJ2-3	CASSLGGTDTQYF
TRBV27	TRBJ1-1	CASSSFVRDQEGTEAFF
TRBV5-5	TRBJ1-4	CASSPGTTNEKLFF
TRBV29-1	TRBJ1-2	CSFDRGRGYGYTF
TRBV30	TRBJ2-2	CAWSLSGDSTGELFF
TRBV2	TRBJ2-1	CASSETLAGEQFF
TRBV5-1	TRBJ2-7	CASSEEAGFPTYEQYF
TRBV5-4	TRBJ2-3	CASSLSRGTDTQYF
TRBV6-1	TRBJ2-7	CASTSGREPYEQYF
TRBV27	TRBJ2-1	CASSFLLAGGIQANNEQFF
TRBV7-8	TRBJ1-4	CASSKRGATNEKLFF
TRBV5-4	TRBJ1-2	CASTLRVGTGYGYTF
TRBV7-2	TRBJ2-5	CASSLVDGRWETQYF
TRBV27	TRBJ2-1	CASSPQREGPNEQFF
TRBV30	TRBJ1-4	CAWKGLREGKLFF
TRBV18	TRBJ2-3	CASSRSGSADTQYF
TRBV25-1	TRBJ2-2	CASSAGNTGELFF
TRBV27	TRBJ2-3	CASSSWLAGGPTDTQYF
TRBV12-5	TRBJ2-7	CASGLVRGLAVYEQYF
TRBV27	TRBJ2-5	CASSLSAGEYQETQYF